The 30 T cell receptor beta chains below all came from one sample that was sequenced in a study of blood T cells in healthy people across ages. The authors ran a second PCR of roughly 7 to 11 cycles using a sample-barcoded 5' primer and a J-beta primer mix. Each CDR3 protein gets one entry after TCRdb re-called the 5' RACE reads with MiXCR. The top ten clones hold around 21% of a sample with fewer than 1 million distinct CDR3 sequences, approximately 44% of them seen once. Material: blood. The receptors here all came from a man in his sixties in good health.

This clonotype was observed a handful of times. The V call is TRBV18, the J call TRBJ2-7, with D unresolved. Germline CDR1 is KGHSH and CDR2 is LQKENI. The CDR3 has 12 residues. Trimming removed 2 bases from V and 5 bases from J, with 7 bases in between. The CDR3 sequence is CASSPGIDEQYF. In nucleotides, the CDR3 is TGTGCCAGCTCACCAGGGATCGACGAGCAGTACTTC.

The gene calls are TRBV11-2 and TRBJ2-2, with TRBD2 matching 7 bases. J gave up 3 bases and V 5 bases, and 9 bases lay outside the gene matches. There are 16 residues in the CDR3. Germline CDR1 SGHAT, CDR2 FQNNGV. CDR3 sequence (DNA): TGTGCCAGCAGCCCGTTGGCGGGGGTAGACACCGGGGAGCTGTTTTTT. It yields the protein CASSPLAGVDTGELFF.

This chain uses TRBV6-1 with TRBJ1-6; 8 bases are shared with TRBD1. The V gene end was trimmed by 2 bases and the J gene end by 14 bases; junction bases not matched to a gene: 8. This CDR3 contains 14 residues. Germline CDR1 MNHNS, CDR2 SASEGT. The CDR3 sequence is CASSESGQGRSLHF. CDR3 coding DNA: TGTGCCAGCAGTGAATCTGGACAGGGAAGGTCCCTCCACTTT.

This clonotype was counted at least ten times. Since a much larger clone is just one base distant, this may be a read error. V usage is TRBV6-2 or TRBV6-3 and J usage is TRBJ2-7, with D unresolved. V lost 1 base, J lost 3 bases, and 1 base lay in between. Germline V gene data show CDR1 as MNHEY and CDR2 as SVGEGT. This CDR3 spans 11 amino acids. DNA of the CDR3: TGTGCCAGCAGTTACTTCTACGAGCAGTACTTC. This sequence encodes CASSYFYEQYF.

Of note for this clonotype: At one boundary the junction diverges from the germline segment, which might be a read error. The rearrangement links TRBV3-1 to TRBJ1-4; perhaps TRBD1 as D (6 bases). The CDR3 sequence is 16 residues long. Germline values: CDR1 LGHDT, CDR2 YNNKEL (reference sequence). The CDR3 DNA sequence: TGTGCCAGCAGCTCTAGACGGGGGCAAGATAATGAGAAACTGTTTTTT. It translates to CASSSRRGQDNEKLFF.

V gene TRBV4-3 combines with J gene TRBJ1-2; no definite D call. The CDR3 has 16 residues. The V and J ends lost 0 bases and 2 bases respectively, with 13 bases between them. Germline CDR1 is LGHNA and CDR2 is YSLEER. CDR3 residues: CASSQEAPITNYGYTF. Written as DNA, the CDR3 is TGCGCCAGCAGCCAAGAGGCTCCTATAACCAACTATGGCTACACCTTC.

This clonotype was found a few times. This rearrangement joins TRBV28 to TRBJ2-7; D is unresolved. Between the trimmed V and J ends, which lost 6 bases and 3 bases, there was a span of 12 bases. There are 13 residues in the CDR3. Germline V gene data show CDR1 as MDHEN and CDR2 as SYDVKM. The CDR3 bases are TGTGCCAGCAGCTCTGCCGGCCTCTACGAGCAGTACTTC. As protein: CASSSAGLYEQYF.

The V and J genes are TRBV7-2 and TRBJ1-1; D gene uncertain. The CDR3 is 13 amino acids. V shed 5 bases and J shed 5 bases, with 12 bases lying between them. Per the germline V gene, CDR1 is SGHTA and CDR2 is FQGNSA. The CDR3 spells CASSAVRWTEAFF. CDR3 nucleotide sequence: TGTGCCAGCAGCGCAGTCAGGTGGACTGAAGCTTTCTTT.

A word on this clonotype: Sequence at one end of the junction differs from germline and may be a read error. V gene TRBV12-3 or TRBV12-4 combines with J gene TRBJ2-3; TRBD2 might be the D (6 bases). This CDR3 has 15 amino acids. The CDR3 sequence: CASSLLIADTDMQYF. CDR3 coding DNA: TGTGCCAGCAGTTTACTAATAGCGGACACAGATATGCAGTATTTT.

This clonotype was counted a few times. J is TRBJ1-1 and V is TRBV20-1, with D possibly being TRBD1 (6 bases). The CDR3 runs to 15 residues. CDR1 and CDR2 (germline): DFQATT, SNEGSKA (reference sequence). The ends were cut back, 3 bases at V and 1 base at J, with 15 bases in the middle. The CDR3 DNA sequence: TGCAGTGCTAGTACCCCCACAGGGAGGAACACTGAAGCTTTCTTT. Translation gives CSASTPTGRNTEAFF.

As for this clonotype: One junction end disagrees with the germline gene, perhaps due to a read error. The rearrangement joins TRBV24-1 to TRBJ2-1, with unresolved D. Germline V gives CDR1 KGHDR, CDR2 SFDVKD. The CDR3 spans 12 residues. The CDR3 DNA follows: TGTGCCGCCAGTGATTTGGCAGGTGGGCAGTTCTTC. This sequence encodes CAASDLAGGQFF.

There are a few counts of this clonotype. V usage is TRBV27 and J usage is TRBJ1-6; 11 positions match TRBD1. This CDR3 is built from 15 residues. From germline, CDR1 is MNHEY and CDR2 SMNVEV (reference sequence). J was trimmed by 6 bases and V by 6 bases; bases with no gene match: 4. The CDR3 region has the DNA TGTGCCAGCAGGGGGGGGACAGGGGGTAATTCACCCCTCCACTTT. Protein sequence: CASRGGTGGNSPLHF.

The V and J genes are TRBV20-1 and TRBJ2-4, with 13 bases fitting TRBD2. The germline V gene has CDR1 DFQATT and CDR2 SNEGSKA (reference sequence). V gave up 6 bases and J gave up 8 bases; unmatched junction bases: 4. The CDR3 extends over 13 amino acids. The CDR3 DNA sequence: TGCAGTGCCAGAACTAGCGGGGGGGACATTCAGTACTTC. Its protein product is CSARTSGGDIQYF.

This clonotype was seen a handful of times. The rearrangement links TRBV7-8 to TRBJ2-1, with D tentatively TRBD2 (6 bases). Trimming pared 6 bases from V and 0 bases from J, leaving 12 bases between. The germline V gene has CDR1 SGHVS and CDR2 FQNEAQ. The CDR3 runs to 15 residues. The CDR3 coding sequence is TGTGCCAGCAGACTCGGGGGAAGCTCCTACAATGAGCAGTTCTTC. This encodes CASRLGGSSYNEQFF.

The sample holds one count of this clonotype. The chain combines TRBV29-1 with TRBJ2-3; 8 nucleotides match TRBD2. The germline gives CDR1 SQVTM, CDR2 ANQGSEA. CDR3 length equals 14 residues. V shed 7 bases and J 7 bases; nucleotides not matched to a gene: 13. The CDR3 DNA is TGCAGCGCCGATGGACTAGCCGGCGTTCATACGCAGTATTTT. Residues: CSADGLAGVHTQYF.

A few counts support this clonotype. The rearrangement links TRBV12-5 to TRBJ2-1; the D gene is possibly TRBD2 (6 bases). Trimming took off 2 bases at V and 5 bases at J, with 16 bases between the two ends. Germline V gives CDR1 LGHNT, CDR2 FRNRAP. This CDR3 contains 16 residues. The CDR3 protein is CASGLSWLGGNNEQFF. CDR3 sequence (DNA): TGTGCTAGTGGTTTGTCGTGGCTGGGGGGAAACAATGAGCAGTTCTTC.

Comment on this clonotype: A read error may be the cause here, since a much bigger clone is one base away. This chain joins TRBV10-3 and TRBJ1-2; D is uncertain. This CDR3 spans 15 amino acids. Germline loops: CDR1 ENHRY, CDR2 SYGVKD. The V gene lost 6 bases and the J gene lost 4 bases, with 18 bases spanning the gap. The CDR3 loop reads CAISETGPATYGYTF. The DNA for the CDR3 is TGTGCCATCAGCGAGACCGGACCAGCTACCTATGGCTACACCTTC.

The table lists this clonotype with a count of one. The chain joins TRBV7-3 to TRBJ2-3; D is undetermined. Germline loops: CDR1 SGHTA, CDR2 FQGTGA. Trimming left V 1 base short and J 9 bases short, with 8 bases between. This CDR3 is built from 12 residues. This CDR3 reads CASSLNGATQYF. DNA of the CDR3: TGTGCCAGCAGCTTAAACGGTGCGACGCAGTATTTT.

The rearrangement joins TRBV6-2 or TRBV6-3 to TRBJ2-5; 10 bases map to TRBD2. The end of the DNA fits TRBJ2-7 better, so the J call may be wrong. Looked up from germline, CDR1 is MNHEY and CDR2 is SVGEGT. The length of the CDR3 is 15 residues. CDR3 in amino acids: CASRAPGLARPEQYF. As DNA, the CDR3 is TGTGCCAGCAGAGCACCGGGACTAGCGAGGCCCGAGCAGTACTTC.

This clonotype came up a few times. The chain carries TRBV6-1 and TRBJ2-7; 11 bases are a match to TRBD1. The length of the CDR3 is 15 residues. The germline V gene has CDR1 MNHNS and CDR2 SASEGT. V lost 0 bases to trimming and J lost 4 bases; unmatched junction nucleotides: 2. The CDR3 loop is CASSEAGTGGYEQYF. The CDR3, as DNA: TGTGCCAGCAGTGAAGCCGGGACAGGGGGGTACGAGCAGTACTTC.

This clonotype occurred a few times. The genes are TRBV18 and TRBJ2-1; possibly TRBD1 for D (6 bases). The CDR3 length is 11 residues. Trimming took off 5 bases at V and 8 bases at J, with 7 bases between the two ends. CDR1 and CDR2 (germline): KGHSH, LQKENI. DNA for the CDR3: TGTGCCAGCTCAAACAGGGATGAGCAGTTCTTC. It is translated as CASSNRDEQFF.

The genes are TRBV7-9 and TRBJ2-5; TRBD2 might be the D (6 bases). Trimming cost V 3 bases and J 3 bases, with 17 bases left between them. This CDR3 spans 16 amino acids. Germline V gene lookup returns CDR1 SEHNR and CDR2 FQNEAQ (reference sequence). CDR3 nucleotide sequence: TGTGCCAGCAGCTTGGACTTTGGCGGGACCAAAGAGACCCAGTACTTC. Its protein is CASSLDFGGTKETQYF.

The sample holds a few counts of this clonotype. The chain recombines TRBV18 with TRBJ2-1; TRBD2 matches at 8 bases. The CDR3 has 14 amino acids. Germline V gene sequence: CDR1 KGHSH, CDR2 LQKENI. V dropped 5 bases and J dropped 2; count of bases not matched to a gene: 2. The CDR3: CASSSAGAYNEQFF. As DNA, the CDR3 is TGTGCCAGCTCATCAGCGGGGGCCTACAATGAGCAGTTCTTC.

The chain combines TRBV28 with TRBJ1-1; possibly TRBD1 for D (6 bases). Germline V gives CDR1 MDHEN, CDR2 SYDVKM. Trimming shortened V by 5 bases and J by 8 bases, and 12 bases separated the two germline ends. The CDR3 covers 12 residues. DNA for the CDR3: TGTGCCAGCAGTACAGACAGGCGCGAAGCTTTCTTT. It specifies CASSTDRREAFF.

V is TRBV6-5 and J is TRBJ2-7, with D maybe TRBD2 (6 bases). The V end was cut by 2 bases, the J end by 5 bases, with 22 bases between. From germline, CDR1 is MNHEY and CDR2 SVGAGI. The CDR3 loop spans 17 amino acids. In nucleotides, the CDR3 is TGTGCCAGCAGTTACACCTCCCAGACTAGAGTCGCGCACGAGCAGTACTTC. It is translated as CASSYTSQTRVAHEQYF.

The genes are TRBV7-9 and TRBJ2-5, with a weak D call TRBD2 (5 bases). Germline values: CDR1 SEHNR, CDR2 FQNEAQ (reference sequence). V dropped 4 bases and J dropped 2 bases, with 14 bases sitting between them. The CDR3 contains 15 residues. The CDR3 nucleotides are TGTGCCAGCAGCTCCGGGGAATTTGGGCAAGAGACCCAGTACTTC. Translated: CASSSGEFGQETQYF.

This clonotype was picked up a small number of times. This CDR3 reads CATESSGGRTDTQYF. The DNA of the CDR3 is TGTGCCACCGAGTCTAGCGGGGGGCGCACAGATACGCAGTATTTT. The genes are TRBV2 and TRBJ2-3, with 11 nucleotides matching TRBD2. Trimming at V came to 10 bases and at J to 1 base, leaving 7 bases not matched to a gene. The CDR3 is 15 amino acids. Germline V lookup: CDR1 SNHLY, CDR2 FYNNEI.

The chain recombines TRBV6-1 with TRBJ2-5; 9 positions match TRBD1. The V segment lost 7 bases and the J segment 3 bases; nucleotides outside the gene matches: 9. The CDR3 runs 15 residues. Per the germline V gene, CDR1 is MNHNS and CDR2 is SASEGT. CDR3 sequence (DNA): TGTGCCAGCATTAGGGACAGGGTTGGGAAAGAGACCCAGTACTTC. Protein product: CASIRDRVGKETQYF.

The chain couples TRBV7-2 to TRBJ2-7; a possible D gene is TRBD2 (7 bases). TRBJ2-5 explains the end of the DNA better; the J call may be wrong. The V gene's germline CDR1 is SGHTA and CDR2 FQGNSA. This CDR3 comprises 15 residues. The CDR3 loop is CASSFWGGGRETQYF. CDR3 DNA sequence: TGTGCCAGCAGCTTTTGGGGGGGCGGCAGGGAGACCCAGTACTTC.

This clonotype was seen ten or more times. The gene calls are TRBV12-3 or TRBV12-4 and TRBJ2-3; D is possibly TRBD1 (6 bases). The CDR3 totals 15 residues. The ends were cut back, 0 bases at V and 2 bases at J, with 9 bases in the middle. The CDR3 region is CASSLAQGATDTQYF. The CDR3 DNA is TGTGCCAGCAGTTTAGCACAGGGCGCCACAGATACGCAGTATTTT.